The subject of this entry is one T cell receptor (beta chain). Libraries were prepared by immunoSEQ multiplex PCR; TCRdb keeps only in-frame clonotypes and omits some of them. The table includes 70,000 or so clones, around 92% detected once. The CDR3 consists of 14 residues. CDR1 GTSNPN and CDR2 SVGIG come from the germline V gene (reference sequence). Trimming took off 0 bases at V and 3 bases at J, with 11 bases between the two ends. The record originates from a study of T cell clones after liver transplantation. The source of this sequence is a human patient who received a liver transplant. The graft donor may have given rise to some T cells. The source material was CD4+ T cells from blood, sampled about 25 months after liver transplant. The chain is built from TRBV30 and TRBJ1-1; D remains ambiguous. CDR3 region: CAWSVSSGYTEAFF. The CDR3 DNA follows: TGTGCCTGGAGTGTTAGTTCGGGATACACTGAAGCTTTCTTT.